A selection of T cell receptor beta chains follows, all from one sample in a study of blood T cell repertoires in COVID-19. Here immunoSEQ multiplex PCR was the method, and the copy in TCRdb shows in-frame clones only, minus some. This sample yields about 120,000 clones, of which less than 90% are seen a single time; 27% belongs to the top ten. Specimen: peripheral blood. All receptors derive from a woman aged 80 or over with acute or convalescent COVID-19. Each CDR3 is given with its conserved first and last residue. D genes are given only for firm matches. Size tells how often a clone was seen (once, few, many) or the class of an expanded clone, and some rows leave it out.

d_call: TRBD1
clone_size: .
j_call: TRBJ2-3
v_call: TRBV12-5
cdr3_nt: TGTGCTAGTGGTTTAATCCTTGGGGCCAACAGGGGACACACAGATACGCAGTATTTT
cdr3_aa: CASGLILGANRGHTDTQYF

d_call: .
clone_size: once
j_call: TRBJ2-2
v_call: TRBV6-2/TRBV6-3
cdr3_nt: TGTGCCAGCAGTTCCCTCTTCGGGGAGCTGTTTTTT
cdr3_aa: CASSSLFGELFF

d_call: .
clone_size: .
j_call: TRBJ1-3
v_call: TRBV5-1
cdr3_nt: TGCGCCAGCACCTCGGGTCAGGGGAAAGGAAACACCATATATTTT
cdr3_aa: CASTSGQGKGNTIYF

d_call: .
clone_size: medium-sized
j_call: TRBJ1-2
v_call: TRBV2
cdr3_nt: TGTGCCAGCAGTGAAAAACTTAACTATGGCTACACCTTC
cdr3_aa: CASSEKLNYGYTF

d_call: TRBD1
clone_size: .
j_call: TRBJ2-3
v_call: TRBV28
cdr3_nt: TGTGCCAGCAGTGCACCAGGGACAGGGAGGGGAGATACGCAGTATTTT
cdr3_aa: CASSAPGTGRGDTQYF

d_call: .
clone_size: .
j_call: TRBJ2-3
v_call: TRBV27
cdr3_nt: TGTGCCAGCAGTTCGGACAGTCGCACAGATACGCAGTATTTT
cdr3_aa: CASSSDSRTDTQYF

d_call: .
clone_size: .
j_call: TRBJ2-1
v_call: TRBV7-3
cdr3_nt: TGTGCCAGCAGCTTGCGGGGACAGCTGATCGATGAGCAGTTCTTC
cdr3_aa: CASSLRGQLIDEQFF

d_call: .
clone_size: .
j_call: TRBJ2-3
v_call: TRBV7-2
cdr3_nt: TGTGCCTCCAATTACTGGGGGCTAGATACGCAGTATTTT
cdr3_aa: CASNYWGLDTQYF

d_call: .
clone_size: .
j_call: TRBJ1-5
v_call: TRBV15
cdr3_nt: TGTGCCACCAGCTCCGGGTGGAGCAATCAGCCCCAGCATTTT
cdr3_aa: CATSSGWSNQPQHF

d_call: TRBD1
clone_size: .
j_call: TRBJ1-2
v_call: TRBV19
cdr3_nt: TGTGCCAGTAGTATAAGGGGACAGGGGGCCTCTGGATATGGCTACACCTTC
cdr3_aa: CASSIRGQGASGYGYTF

d_call: .
clone_size: .
j_call: TRBJ1-6
v_call: TRBV3-1/TRBV3-2
cdr3_nt: TGTGCCAGCAGCCAAGAGTGGAGGAATTCACCCCTCCACTTT
cdr3_aa: CASSQEWRNSPLHF

d_call: .
clone_size: .
j_call: TRBJ1-1
v_call: TRBV6-6
cdr3_nt: TGTGCCAGCAGTTACTCGACAGTCAGCACTGAAGCTTTCTTT
cdr3_aa: CASSYSTVSTEAFF

d_call: .
clone_size: .
j_call: TRBJ1-1
v_call: TRBV7-3
cdr3_nt: TGTGCCAGCAGCTTCGGGGGGGGCACTGAAGCTTTCTTT
cdr3_aa: CASSFGGGTEAFF

d_call: .
clone_size: .
j_call: TRBJ2-3
v_call: TRBV7-2
cdr3_nt: TGTGCCAGCAGCTTAAGGTGGGCGAGCACAGATACGCAGTATTTT
cdr3_aa: CASSLRWASTDTQYF

d_call: .
clone_size: .
j_call: TRBJ2-3
v_call: TRBV20-1
cdr3_nt: TGCAGTGCTAGACTCTCAGATACGCAGTATTTT
cdr3_aa: CSARLSDTQYF

d_call: .
clone_size: few
j_call: TRBJ1-1
v_call: TRBV6-2/TRBV6-3
cdr3_nt: TGTGCCAGCAGTTCGAGGGTTGAAGCTTTCTTT
cdr3_aa: CASSSRVEAFF

d_call: .
clone_size: .
j_call: TRBJ1-6
v_call: TRBV6-5
cdr3_nt: TGTGCCAGCAGCCGGGAGATTAATAATTCACCCCTCCACTTT
cdr3_aa: CASSREINNSPLHF

d_call: .
clone_size: .
j_call: TRBJ1-2
v_call: TRBV3-1/TRBV3-2
cdr3_nt: TGTGCCAGCACCCCCGCGAGGGGGATTACAAGCTACACCTTC
cdr3_aa: CASTPARGITSYTF

d_call: .
clone_size: .
j_call: TRBJ2-2
v_call: TRBV7-3
cdr3_nt: TGTGCCAGCAGCTTAACAAGACAGAACACCGGGGAGCTGTTTTTT
cdr3_aa: CASSLTRQNTGELFF

d_call: TRBD1
clone_size: few
j_call: TRBJ1-1
v_call: TRBV2
cdr3_nt: TGTGCCAGCAGTGAACGTCGGGACAGGGAAGCTTTCTTT
cdr3_aa: CASSERRDREAFF

d_call: TRBD1
clone_size: .
j_call: TRBJ1-4
v_call: TRBV28
cdr3_nt: TGTGCCAGCGGGACAGGGGATCTTTCTAATGAAAAACTGTTTTTT
cdr3_aa: CASGTGDLSNEKLFF

d_call: TRBD1
clone_size: .
j_call: TRBJ2-7
v_call: TRBV4-2
cdr3_nt: TGTGCCAGCAGCCAAGCGAATACAGGGGCCCTAACCTACGAGCAGTACTTC
cdr3_aa: CASSQANTGALTYEQYF

d_call: TRBD1
clone_size: .
j_call: TRBJ1-5
v_call: TRBV6-2/TRBV6-3
cdr3_nt: TGTGCCAGCAGTGAGGACAGGGAACATCTTAATCAGCCCCAGCATTTT
cdr3_aa: CASSEDREHLNQPQHF

d_call: TRBD2
clone_size: .
j_call: TRBJ2-3
v_call: TRBV19
cdr3_nt: TGTGCCAGTAGTTCCGGGACTAGGTTAGATACGCAGTATTTT
cdr3_aa: CASSSGTRLDTQYF

d_call: .
clone_size: .
j_call: TRBJ1-5
v_call: TRBV10-3
cdr3_nt: TGTGCCATCAGTGGGGGGGGACCTCAGCCCCAGCATTTT
cdr3_aa: CAISGGGPQPQHF

d_call: .
clone_size: .
j_call: TRBJ1-1
v_call: TRBV10-3
cdr3_nt: TGTGCCATCAGGGGAGGGGTTACGAACACTGAAGCTTTCTTT
cdr3_aa: CAIRGGVTNTEAFF

d_call: .
clone_size: .
j_call: TRBJ1-4
v_call: TRBV5-1
cdr3_nt: TGCGCCAGCAGCTTGGGGCCAGGGTATAATGAAAAACTGTTTTTT
cdr3_aa: CASSLGPGYNEKLFF

d_call: .
clone_size: .
j_call: TRBJ1-2
v_call: TRBV6-6
cdr3_nt: TGTGCCAGCAGTCCCCAAGGGGTAGGCGGCTACACCTTC
cdr3_aa: CASSPQGVGGYTF

d_call: TRBD1
clone_size: few
j_call: TRBJ1-3
v_call: TRBV12-3/TRBV12-4
cdr3_nt: TGTGTTACAGGGGACGCTGGAAACACCATATATTTT
cdr3_aa: CVTGDAGNTIYF

d_call: .
clone_size: .
j_call: TRBJ1-5
v_call: TRBV9
cdr3_nt: TGTGCCAGCAGCCCGGCGGGTAATCAGCCCCAGCATTTT
cdr3_aa: CASSPAGNQPQHF

d_call: .
clone_size: .
j_call: TRBJ1-2
v_call: TRBV9
cdr3_nt: TGTGCCAGCAGCGTAGTAGGGGGAAATAACTATGGCTACACCTTC
cdr3_aa: CASSVVGGNNYGYTF

d_call: .
clone_size: .
j_call: TRBJ2-5
v_call: TRBV28
cdr3_nt: TGTGCCAGCAGGGGGCCGGGACAACAAGAGACCCAGTACTTC
cdr3_aa: CASRGPGQQETQYF

d_call: .
clone_size: .
j_call: TRBJ2-2
v_call: TRBV20-1
cdr3_nt: TGCAGTGCTAGTATTTCGCGTGTCGGAGCGAACACCGGGGAGCTGTTTTTT
cdr3_aa: CSASISRVGANTGELFF

d_call: .
clone_size: .
j_call: TRBJ1-1
v_call: TRBV6-2/TRBV6-3
cdr3_nt: TGTGCCAGCAGTTTCAAGGGACTGTTGAACACTGAAGCTTTCTTT
cdr3_aa: CASSFKGLLNTEAFF

d_call: .
clone_size: .
j_call: TRBJ1-2
v_call: TRBV6-5
cdr3_nt: TGTGCCAGCAGCCAGCGAGACTATGGCTACACCTTC
cdr3_aa: CASSQRDYGYTF

d_call: .
clone_size: once
j_call: TRBJ1-1
v_call: TRBV24-1
cdr3_nt: TGTGCCACCAGTGACCCCACAACAGGGAACACTGAAGCTTTCTTT
cdr3_aa: CATSDPTTGNTEAFF

d_call: TRBD1
clone_size: .
j_call: TRBJ1-5
v_call: TRBV5-1
cdr3_nt: TGCGCCAGCAGCTTGGAAGGGGGCTATAGCAATCAGCCCCAGCATTTT
cdr3_aa: CASSLEGGYSNQPQHF

d_call: TRBD2
clone_size: once
j_call: TRBJ2-1
v_call: TRBV28
cdr3_nt: TGTGCCAGCCGGGAGGGGGTCGCGCAGTTCTTC
cdr3_aa: CASREGVAQFF

d_call: TRBD1
clone_size: .
j_call: TRBJ1-2
v_call: TRBV5-6
cdr3_nt: TGTGCCAGCAGCTTGGGACAGGGGGACGGCTACACCTTC
cdr3_aa: CASSLGQGDGYTF

d_call: .
clone_size: .
j_call: TRBJ1-2
v_call: TRBV4-2
cdr3_nt: TGTGCCAGCAGCCAAGATGACAGACAGAGATATGGCTACACCTTC
cdr3_aa: CASSQDDRQRYGYTF

d_call: .
clone_size: .
j_call: TRBJ1-2
v_call: TRBV9
cdr3_nt: TGTGCCAGCAGCGCCCGCGGGGGATCTTATGGCTACACCTTC
cdr3_aa: CASSARGGSYGYTF

d_call: .
clone_size: .
j_call: TRBJ1-2
v_call: TRBV4-2
cdr3_nt: TGTGCCAGCAGCCAAGGTGGGGCACAGGCATCCTATGGCTACACCTTC
cdr3_aa: CASSQGGAQASYGYTF

d_call: .
clone_size: .
j_call: TRBJ2-2
v_call: TRBV9
cdr3_nt: TGTGCCAGCAGCGTAGCCCATAACACCGGGGAGCTGTTTTTT
cdr3_aa: CASSVAHNTGELFF

d_call: TRBD2
clone_size: .
j_call: TRBJ2-3
v_call: TRBV3-1/TRBV3-2
cdr3_nt: TGTGCCAGCATGCTAACTAGCGGTAGCACAGATACGCAGTATTTT
cdr3_aa: CASMLTSGSTDTQYF

d_call: .
clone_size: .
j_call: TRBJ2-2
v_call: TRBV7-3
cdr3_nt: TGTGCCAGCAGCTTATCCCGAGACGGGGAGCTGTTTTTT
cdr3_aa: CASSLSRDGELFF

d_call: .
clone_size: .
j_call: TRBJ1-1
v_call: TRBV28
cdr3_nt: TGTGCCAGCAGTTTTTCAGAGAACACTGAAGCTTTCTTT
cdr3_aa: CASSFSENTEAFF

d_call: TRBD2
clone_size: .
j_call: TRBJ2-3
v_call: TRBV5-8
cdr3_nt: TGTGCCAGCAGCTTGGGCCTAGCGGGGGGTCGAACAGATACGCAGTATTTT
cdr3_aa: CASSLGLAGGRTDTQYF

d_call: .
clone_size: .
j_call: TRBJ1-4
v_call: TRBV10-2
cdr3_nt: TGCGCCAGCAGTCCCGGGGGTGAAAAACTGTTTTTT
cdr3_aa: CASSPGGEKLFF

d_call: .
clone_size: .
j_call: TRBJ1-1
v_call: TRBV5-6
cdr3_nt: TGTGCCAGCAGTCGGGGGGACACTGAAGCTTTCTTT
cdr3_aa: CASSRGDTEAFF

d_call: .
clone_size: .
j_call: TRBJ1-6
v_call: TRBV4-3
cdr3_nt: TGCGCCAGCAGCCAAGATGTCCCCCGTTCACCCCTCCACTTT
cdr3_aa: CASSQDVPRSPLHF

d_call: TRBD1
clone_size: .
j_call: TRBJ2-7
v_call: TRBV6-5
cdr3_nt: TGTGCCAGCGGCACCGCGAGACAGGGGGCCTACGAGCAGTACTTC
cdr3_aa: CASGTARQGAYEQYF

d_call: TRBD1
clone_size: .
j_call: TRBJ1-1
v_call: TRBV6-4
cdr3_nt: TGTGCCAGCAGTGAGCAGGGGGGTACGACTGAAGCTTTCTTT
cdr3_aa: CASSEQGGTTEAFF

d_call: TRBD1
clone_size: .
j_call: TRBJ1-5
v_call: TRBV11-2
cdr3_nt: TGTGCCAGCAGCTTGGACAGGGTCAATCAGCCCCAGCATTTT
cdr3_aa: CASSLDRVNQPQHF

d_call: TRBD1
clone_size: .
j_call: TRBJ1-6
v_call: TRBV7-8
cdr3_nt: TGTGCCAGCAGCTTAGAAGTTGACAGGGGATTTACACCCCTCCACTTT
cdr3_aa: CASSLEVDRGFTPLHF

d_call: .
clone_size: .
j_call: TRBJ1-1
v_call: TRBV20-1
cdr3_nt: TGCAGTGCTAGTGAACAGGGCATGAACACTGAAGCTTTCTTT
cdr3_aa: CSASEQGMNTEAFF

d_call: .
clone_size: .
j_call: TRBJ1-2
v_call: TRBV19
cdr3_nt: TGTGCCACGTATGGGCTCGGACAGTCTAACTATGGCTACACCTTC
cdr3_aa: CATYGLGQSNYGYTF

d_call: .
clone_size: .
j_call: TRBJ2-5
v_call: TRBV7-9
cdr3_nt: TGTGCCAGCAGCACCCAGGGAACCCGGGAGACCCAGTACTTC
cdr3_aa: CASSTQGTRETQYF